The 17 T cell receptor beta chains presented below share a single source sample, sequenced in a study of T cell responses to AZD1222 COVID-19 vaccine. The assay was immunoSEQ multiplex PCR, and TCRdb's table has in-frame clones only and misses some. Here the sample spans 150,000 or so clones, 80% to 95% being singletons. The source was peripheral blood, collected on day 0 of AZD1222 vaccination. The receptors shown here come from an adult in good health.

This CDR3 reads CAISAEGPPGNTIYF. The CDR3 bases are TGTGCCATCAGCGCGGAGGGACCCCCCGGAAACACCATATATTTT. This chain uses TRBV10-3 with TRBJ1-3; D perhaps matches TRBD1 (5 bases). The V gene lost 6 bases and the J gene lost 4 bases, with 16 bases spanning the gap. This CDR3 region has 15 residues. Germline CDR1 reads ENHRY; CDR2 reads SYGVKD.

The CDR3 spells CASSESNSPLHF. The CDR3 nucleotides read TGTGCCAGCAGCGAATCGAACTCACCCCTCCACTTT. The chain couples TRBV28 to TRBJ1-6; D call uncertain. V was shortened by 6 bases and J by 10 bases, with 10 bases between the two germline ends. Germline V gene data show CDR1 as MDHEN and CDR2 as SYDVKM. This CDR3 is built from 12 residues.

The chain is built from TRBV28 and TRBJ2-4, with D hard to call. This CDR3 is 16 amino acids long. Germline V gene sequence: CDR1 MDHEN, CDR2 SYDVKM. The V end was cut by 5 bases, the J end by 2 bases, with 16 bases between. CDR3 residues: CASSAGSYGSKNIQYF. CDR3 coding DNA: TGTGCCAGCAGTGCCGGTTCTTATGGGTCCAAAAACATTCAGTACTTC.

This clone was seen just once. The chain is built from TRBV19 and TRBJ2-7, with 8 bases identical to TRBD1. The CDR3 has 13 amino acids. Germline values: CDR1 LNHDA, CDR2 SQIVND (reference sequence). The trim removed 5 bases at V and 6 bases at J, leaving 6 bases unmatched. The CDR3 loop reads CASSFRTGREQYF. CDR3 sequence (DNA): TGTGCCAGTAGTTTCAGGACAGGGCGCGAGCAGTACTTC.

V is TRBV3-1 (or the pseudogene TRBV3-2) and J is TRBJ2-7; 10 bases line up with TRBD2. The CDR3 is 17 amino acids. J lost 7 bases, V lost 3 bases, and 15 bases had no gene match. Germline V gene sequence: CDR1 LGHDT, CDR2 YNNKEL (reference sequence). CDR3 sequence: CASSQGASSGRTGEQYF. The CDR3 DNA follows: TGTGCCAGCAGCCAGGGGGCGAGTAGCGGGAGGACGGGAGAGCAGTACTTC.

The rearrangement links TRBV28 to TRBJ2-1; D gene unclear. CDR1 MDHEN and CDR2 SYDVKM come from the germline V gene. Trimming took off 8 bases at V and 0 bases at J, with 17 bases between the two ends. This CDR3 contains 16 residues. CDR3 DNA: TGTGCCAGCGGACCAAATGGGGTTCCCTCCTACAATGAGCAGTTCTTC. This gives the protein CASGPNGVPSYNEQFF.

The chain uses TRBV30 and TRBJ1-5; D is perhaps TRBD1 (6 bases). This CDR3 is built from 14 residues. V was shortened by 5 bases and J by 6 bases, with 17 bases between the two germline ends. Germline V CDR1 and CDR2: GTSNPN, SVGIG (reference sequence). The CDR3 DNA reads as TGTGCCTGGGGTCATGGAACAGGGAGTCAGCCCCAGCATTTT. Translation: CAWGHGTGSQPQHF.

The chain joins TRBV3-1 (or the pseudogene TRBV3-2) to TRBJ1-2, with D perhaps TRBD1 (5 bases). Germline CDR1 and CDR2: LGHDT and YNNKEL (reference sequence). The CDR3 is 11 amino acids. The V and J ends lost 6 bases and 7 bases respectively, with 9 bases between them. The DNA of the CDR3 is TGTGCCAGCAGGGATAGGGGTGGCTACACCTTC. Translating gives CASRDRGGYTF.

The table lists this clone with a count of one. The CDR3 loop reads CASSPDSNEKLFF. The CDR3 nucleotides are TGTGCCAGCTCACCGGACAGCAATGAAAAACTGTTTTTT. V is TRBV18 and J is TRBJ1-4, with D perhaps TRBD1 (6 bases). Per the germline V gene, CDR1 is KGHSH and CDR2 is LQKENI. The CDR3 covers 13 residues. Trimming stripped 3 bases from V and 5 bases from J, with 7 bases between.

CDR3 sequence (DNA): TGTGCCAGCAGTTTGGGAGGGACCCTCGGCGGCCGAAGCACAGATACGCAGTATTTT. This codes for CASSLGGTLGGRSTDTQYF. The rearrangement links TRBV28 to TRBJ2-3; 7 bases match TRBD2. Germline V gene data show CDR1 as MDHEN and CDR2 as SYDVKM. V trimming: 3 bases; J trimming: 0 bases; junction bases outside the gene matches: 15. There are 19 residues in the CDR3.

V and J are TRBV11-3 and TRBJ1-6; 9 nucleotides line up with TRBD1. There are 15 residues in the CDR3. V shed 1 base, J shed 8 bases, and the junction held 3 bases outside the gene matches. From germline, CDR1 is SGHNT and CDR2 YENEEA. CDR3 amino acids: CASSLVGQGYSPLHF. In DNA, the CDR3 is TGTGCCAGCAGCTTAGTTGGACAGGGGTATTCACCCCTCCACTTT.

The rearrangement links TRBV7-2 to TRBJ2-4; 9 positions match TRBD1. Germline CDR1 is SGHTA and CDR2 is FQGNSA. CDR3 length equals 13 residues. V lost 4 bases to trimming and J lost 8 bases; unmatched junction nucleotides: 3. The CDR3 loop is CASSSTGGDIQYF. The CDR3 coding sequence is TGTGCCAGCAGCTCGACAGGGGGGGACATTCAGTACTTC.

The gene calls are TRBV6-1 and TRBJ1-1; D not certain. CDR3 length: 14 residues. Trimming stripped 3 bases from V and 3 bases from J, with 11 bases between. Germline V gene data show CDR1 as MNHNS and CDR2 as SASEGT. The CDR3, as DNA: TGTGCCAGCAGTGATCTCGAATGGGACACTGAAGCTTTCTTT. It specifies CASSDLEWDTEAFF.

The chain has TRBV5-1 and TRBJ2-1; D is perhaps TRBD2 (5 bases). Deletions cut 1 base from V and 4 bases from J, with 21 bases between. The CDR3 length is 18 residues. The V gene's germline CDR1 is SGHRS and CDR2 YFSETQ. This CDR3 is CASSLPSWVAPGYNEQFF. The CDR3 DNA follows: TGCGCCAGCAGCTTGCCCTCGTGGGTAGCGCCCGGTTACAATGAGCAGTTCTTC. Together with reference TRBV5-1 and TRBJ2-1, the CDR3 gives the full variable domain: KAGVTQTPRYLIKTRGQQVTLSCSPISGHRSVSWYQQTPGQGLQFLFEYFSETQRNKGNFPGRFSGRQFSNSRSEMNVSTLELGDSALYLCASSLPSWVAPGYNEQFFGPGTRLTVL.

The chain links TRBV2 to TRBJ2-7, with TRBD1 matching over 7 bases. This CDR3 is built from 14 residues. The V and J ends lost 6 bases and 4 bases, in that order; junction bases with no gene match: 9. CDR1 and CDR2 from the germline V gene are SNHLY and FYNNEI. The CDR3 DNA is TGTGCCAGCAGACAGGGGACAGTCCAGTACGAGCAGTACTTC. This codes for CASRQGTVQYEQYF.

The chain has TRBV2 and TRBJ2-2, with 14 bases fitting TRBD2. The V gene end was trimmed by 7 bases and the J gene end by 5 bases; junction bases not matched to a gene: 6. This CDR3 spans 16 amino acids. Germline V gives CDR1 SNHLY, CDR2 FYNNEI. The CDR3 region is CASTLGLAGETGELFF. The DNA of the CDR3 is TGTGCCAGCACTTTGGGACTAGCGGGAGAGACCGGGGAGCTGTTTTTT.

The chain combines TRBV18 with TRBJ2-3; a weak D match, TRBD2 (6 bases). V lost 4 bases to trimming and J lost 2 bases, with 16 bases between them. The CDR3 consists of 16 residues. Germline values: CDR1 KGHSH, CDR2 LQKENI. The CDR3 bases are TGTGCCAGCTCACGGGGACTCTCGGACGCCACAGATACGCAGTATTTT. Translating it yields CASSRGLSDATDTQYF.